The 3 T cell receptor beta chains below were found in one sample sequenced in a study of shared clonotypes between healthy human individuals. CD45RO-negative, CCR7-positively selected cells formed the naive CD8 fraction, excluding terminally differentiated effector memory CD45RA+ cells. Sequencing used immunoSEQ multiplex PCR; TCRdb keeps in-frame clones, though not all of them. The sample records roughly 770,000 clones, about 96% being singletons. Sequencing was performed on naive CD8+ T cells sorted from blood. All receptors derive from a man aged 25-40 years in good health.

The chain has TRBV5-1 and TRBJ2-3; 9 nucleotides match TRBD1. V shed 2 bases, J shed 3 bases, and the junction held 7 bases outside the gene matches. Germline CDR1 reads SGHRS; CDR2 reads YFSETQ. The CDR3 spans 16 residues. CDR3 sequence reads: CASSLKGTGRTDTQYF. The CDR3 DNA reads TGCGCCAGCAGCTTAAAAGGGACAGGGAGGACAGATACGCAGTATTTT.

This chain joins TRBV7-9 and TRBJ2-1, with TRBD1 as a possible D gene (6 bases). The V end lost 0 bases, the J end lost 7 bases, and 13 bases lay between the germline ends. CDR1 and CDR2 from the germline V gene are SEHNR and FQNEAQ (reference sequence). The CDR3 covers 15 residues. The CDR3, as DNA: TGTGCCAGCAGCTTAGCGGACAGAGCCAATAATGAGCAGTTCTTC. Translating it yields CASSLADRANNEQFF.

This clone has only one observation. The rearrangement uses TRBV5-4 and TRBJ2-5, with 8 bases identical to TRBD2. The CDR3 has 14 residues. J was trimmed by 4 bases and V by 5 bases; bases with no gene match: 7. Germline lookup yields CDR1 SGHNT and CDR2 YYREEE (reference sequence). CDR3 nucleotide sequence: TGTGCCAGCAGACCGGGACTAGTCGGAGAGACCCAGTACTTC. This translates into CASRPGLVGETQYF. The entire variable domain, with the rest obtained from reference TRBV5-4 and TRBJ2-5, is as follows: ETGVTQSPTHLIKTRGQQVTLRCSSQSGHNTVSWYQQALGQGPQFIFQYYREEENGRGNFPPRFSGLQFPNYSSELNVNALELDDSALYLCASRPGLVGETQYFGPGTRLLVL.